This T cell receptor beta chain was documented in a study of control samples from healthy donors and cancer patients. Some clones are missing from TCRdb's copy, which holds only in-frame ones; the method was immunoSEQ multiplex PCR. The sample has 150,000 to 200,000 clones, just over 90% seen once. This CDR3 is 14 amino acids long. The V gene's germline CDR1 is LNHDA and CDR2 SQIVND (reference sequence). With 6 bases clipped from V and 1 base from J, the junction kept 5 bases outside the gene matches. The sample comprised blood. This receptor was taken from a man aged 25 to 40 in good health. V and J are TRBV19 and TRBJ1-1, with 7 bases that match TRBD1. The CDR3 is CASSWDSQNTEAFF. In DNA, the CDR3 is TGTGCCAGTAGCTGGGACAGCCAGAACACTGAAGCTTTCTTT.